The sequence of this TCR beta chain was determined in a study of T cells in Graves' hyperthyroidism and ophthalmopathy. The TCR beta CDR3 regions underwent amplification using RNA transcripts as the source. RT-PCR in the first round (using the HTBI primer set) targeted the TCR CDR3. TCRdb re-called the multiplex PCR reads through MiXCR, storing one row per CDR3 protein. Of a few hundred thousand distinct CDR3 sequences detected, about a sixth appear once; the ten largest clones hold approximately 7.5%. This clonotype was counted ten times or more. Researchers barred patients who had uncontrolled infection, other autoimmune disease, pregnancy or lactation. The CDR3 consists of 17 residues. The V and J ends lost 5 bases and 5 bases, in that order; junction bases with no gene match: 13. The germline CDR1 and CDR2 sequences are SGHNT and YENEEA.

This sequence originates from a woman under 30 with Graves' hyperthyroidism. The rearrangement uses TRBV11-3 and TRBJ2-1, with 9 bases matching TRBD1. The specimen was blood. CDR3 region: CASSRRRDRAENNEQFF. In nucleotides, the CDR3 is TGTGCCAGCAGCCGACGTCGGGACAGGGCGGAGAACAATGAGCAGTTCTTC.